The 6 T cell receptor beta chains reported below all come from one sample, sequenced in a study of blood T cell repertoires in COVID-19. The data were produced by immunoSEQ multiplex PCR, yet TCRdb's version contains in-frame clones alone and is incomplete. This sample has over 85,000 clones; more than 65% occur once, and the top ten carry around a quarter. The specimen was peripheral blood. The receptor set was obtained from a man in his 60s with acute or convalescent COVID-19.

The chain has TRBV6-5 and TRBJ2-1; D might be TRBD2 (5 bases). Trimming pared 0 bases from V and 7 bases from J, leaving 13 bases between. The germline gives CDR1 MNHEY, CDR2 SVGAGI. The CDR3 consists of 15 residues. CDR3 nucleotide sequence: TGTGCCAGCAGTTACTCGACTTTTGGGAGAAATGAGCAGTTCTTC. Protein sequence: CASSYSTFGRNEQFF.

The chain recombines TRBV2 with TRBJ2-1, with TRBD1 identical over 7 bases. The CDR3 covers 14 residues. J gave up 5 bases and V 8 bases, and 9 bases lay outside the gene matches. From germline, CDR1 is SNHLY and CDR2 FYNNEI. CDR3 coding DNA: TGTGCCAGCGGAGTTGATGGACAGGACAATGAGCAGTTCTTC. Translation: CASGVDGQDNEQFF.

This clone was counted a few times. The chain uses TRBV5-1 and TRBJ2-7; TRBD2 might be the D (6 bases). The germline V and J ends were trimmed by 0 bases and 2 bases, with 15 bases remaining between them. In germline, CDR1 is SGHRS, CDR2 YFSETQ. The CDR3 loop spans 16 amino acids. CDR3 amino acids: CASSLGGVAATYEQYF. The CDR3 DNA sequence: TGCGCCAGCAGCTTGGGTGGGGTAGCGGCGACCTACGAGCAGTACTTC.

This chain joins TRBV7-9 and TRBJ2-5; D ambiguous. The CDR3 is 15 amino acids. Germline CDR1 SEHNR, CDR2 FQNEAQ (reference sequence). V lost 2 bases and J lost 2, with 12 bases in between. As DNA, the CDR3 is TGTGCCAGCAGCTTAAACGCAATCGCGCAAGAGACCCAGTACTTC. Translating gives CASSLNAIAQETQYF.

J is TRBJ2-3 and V is TRBV24-1; D perhaps matches TRBD2 (6 bases). CDR1 KGHDR and CDR2 SFDVKD come from the germline V gene. This CDR3 region has 16 residues. The V end lost 9 bases, the J end lost 5 bases, and 23 bases lay between the germline ends. The DNA of the CDR3 is TGTGCCACCGGAGCAGCCCCGGGGGTTACTAAAGATACGCAGTATTTT. Translated: CATGAAPGVTKDTQYF.

In its sample, this clone was seen once. V is TRBV19 and J is TRBJ2-1, with TRBD2 matching over 8 bases. This CDR3 comprises 16 residues. V lost 5 bases to trimming and J lost 4 bases; unmatched junction nucleotides: 10. Germline V CDR1 and CDR2: LNHDA, SQIVND (reference sequence). In DNA, the CDR3 is TGTGCCAGTAGTCCCCGGGGTAGCGGGGTTTACAATGAGCAGTTCTTC. Amino acids: CASSPRGSGVYNEQFF.